This record covers a single T cell receptor (beta chain). Its antigen has not been determined. Per-base qualities were not stored, and no clone one base away is much larger. V and J are truncated by 1 base and 8 bases respectively, leaving an intervening sequence of 8 bases. CDR1 and CDR2, per the germline V gene, are SGHTA and FQGNSA. The CDR3 runs 12 amino acids, cysteine and phenylalanine included. CDR3 DNA is the only sequence kept; it has 36 bases, read in frame from the first base. The donors were healthy, HIV-negative adults who had no recently reported acute infections or vaccinations. Only Caucasian adults living in Nashville, Tennessee, USA were represented among the donors. For unsorted samples, some 87 million PBMCs were counted, and genomic DNA was extracted using the QIAamp DNA Blood Mini kit. After blood collection by leukapheresis, PBMCs were isolated using Ficoll-Histopaque density gradient centrifugation and then cryopreserved in the vapor phase of liquid nitrogen.

The data derive from a study of shared clonotypes between healthy human individuals (dated by TCRdb to about 2020). General notes on the study: The cohort included a few men and two women between 18 and 49 years of age. Blood TCR repertoires of about 5 healthy adults were deeply sequenced to estimate repertoire size and the extent of clonotype sharing between individuals. To increase sequencing depth and limit assay-specific biases, TCR repertoire library preparation and sequencing were carried out by different laboratories using diverse techniques. Leukapheresis yielded between about 0.9 and 8.9 billion PBMCs per donor. The study at large found these results: Based on pairwise subsampling, the degree of clonotype sharing among donors was expected to be affected by sequencing depth. The genetic and exposure-history diversity represented was limited by the small number of donors. Only blood was sampled, and tissue TCR repertoires likely differ from those in blood.

TCR CDR3 regions were amplified from genomic DNA by multiplex PCR using the deep immunoSEQ assay. Extracted genomic DNA from each cell subset was distributed evenly across all wells of several immunoSEQ 96-well plates, and each plate was treated as a replicate. For unsorted PBMC, roughly 330 ng of genomic DNA, equivalent to approximately 30,000 T cell genomes, went into each replicate PCR. Ten immunoSEQ deep assay plates were used to sequence unsorted PBMC genomic DNA. Purified libraries were measured with a Qubit 3.0 fluorometer, size-checked on a Bioanalyzer 2100, and measured again with the KAPA Library Quantification kit. Each immunoSEQ 96-well plate was sequenced on its own single-read 150-cycle Illumina NextSeq 550 flow cell. As for the authors' bioinformatics: Because the immunoSEQ output included only junctional sequences and no quality scores, the filtering could not be the same as the filtering used for full-length reads. To assign V/J genes and CDR3, sequences were annotated using PyIR, a Python wrapper for IgBLAST v1.9, with IMGT germline references. Reads were filtered out if the reads had weak V/J assignments (E-value above 1e-6), no CDR3, stop codons, out-of-frame junctions, or ambiguous translated residues. A V3J clonotype was defined by an identical inferred V gene, J gene, and CDR3 amino acid sequence. The percentage overlap between two repertoires was calculated by dividing the number of shared unique clonotypes by the size of the smaller repertoire. Richness of each repertoire was evaluated using RTK rarefaction, the Chao1 estimator, and Recon v2.1 estimates of unobserved clonotypes. In its TCRdb copy, this immuneACCESS table keeps in-frame sequences only and misses some clones. Where compared with another copy, unresolved V genes explain less than half of these, and the others have no known cause. V and J calls and clone size are those listed in that table; D and trimming were worked out from the DNA. The sample table shows about half a million clones, and approximately 82% are seen once. The ten largest clonotypes hold 9.5% to 15% of the sample.

The receptor was derived from a woman in her thirties or forties in good health. Some clones in this sample may be carry-over from other donors' samples. The chain links TRBV7-2 with TRBJ1-2; the D gene is perhaps TRBD1, from 6 matching bases. The sequencing sample was made of PBMCs. The CDR3 in this case is CASSLVGGGYTF. The DNA sequence is given as TGTGCCAGCAGCTTAGTTGGGGGCGGCTACACCTTC.